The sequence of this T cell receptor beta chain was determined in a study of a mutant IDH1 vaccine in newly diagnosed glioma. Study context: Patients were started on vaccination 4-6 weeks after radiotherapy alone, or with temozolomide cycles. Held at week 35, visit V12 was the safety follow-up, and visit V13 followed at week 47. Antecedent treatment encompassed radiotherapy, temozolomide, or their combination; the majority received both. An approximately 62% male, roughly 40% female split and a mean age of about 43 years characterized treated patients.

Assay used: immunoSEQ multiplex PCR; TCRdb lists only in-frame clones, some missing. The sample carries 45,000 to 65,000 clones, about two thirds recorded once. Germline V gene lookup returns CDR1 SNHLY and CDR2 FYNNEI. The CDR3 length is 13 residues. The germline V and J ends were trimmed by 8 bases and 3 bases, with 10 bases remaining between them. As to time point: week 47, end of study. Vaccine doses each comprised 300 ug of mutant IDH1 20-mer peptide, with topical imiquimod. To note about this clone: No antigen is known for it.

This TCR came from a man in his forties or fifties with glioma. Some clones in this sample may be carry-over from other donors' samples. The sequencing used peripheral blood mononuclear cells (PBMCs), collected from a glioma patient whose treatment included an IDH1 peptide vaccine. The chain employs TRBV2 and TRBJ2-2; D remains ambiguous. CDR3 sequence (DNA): TGTGCCAGCCGAAGGTTTGACACCGGGGAGCTGTTTTTT. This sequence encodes CASRRFDTGELFF.